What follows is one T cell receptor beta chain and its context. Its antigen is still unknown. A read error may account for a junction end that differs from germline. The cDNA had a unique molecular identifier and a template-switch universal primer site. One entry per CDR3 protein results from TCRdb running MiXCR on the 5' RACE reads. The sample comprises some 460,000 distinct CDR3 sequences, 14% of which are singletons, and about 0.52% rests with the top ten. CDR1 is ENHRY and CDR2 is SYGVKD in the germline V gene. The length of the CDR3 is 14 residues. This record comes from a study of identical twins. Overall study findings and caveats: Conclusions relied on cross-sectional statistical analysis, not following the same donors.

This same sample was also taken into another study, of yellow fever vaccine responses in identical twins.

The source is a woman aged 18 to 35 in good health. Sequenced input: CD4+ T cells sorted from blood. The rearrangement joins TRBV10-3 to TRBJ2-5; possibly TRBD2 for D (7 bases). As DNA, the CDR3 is TGTGCCATCAGTCAGTCGGGGGGCTCCGAGACCCAGTACTTC. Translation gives CAISQSGGSETQYF.